This entry concerns a single TCR beta chain. Germline values: CDR1 MNHNY, CDR2 SVGAGI (reference sequence). V was shortened by 0 bases and J by 4 bases, with 14 bases between the two germline ends. The CDR3 contains 16 residues. The data were obtained in a study of T cells in tumors after PD-1 blockade. Study context: A subset received ongoing vismodegib 150 mg daily alongside anti-PD-1 therapy. Blood samples averaged around 110,000 templates (range roughly 22,000-280,000) and fewer than 40,000 unique clonotypes.

Tumor or blood genomic DNA was sequenced, with inputs of about 550 ng to 6,004 ng. The method was immunoSEQ multiplex PCR; TCRdb's version includes in-frame clones alone and lacks a portion of them. The sample carries 15,000 to 20,000 clones, around 85% recorded once. The J gene is TRBJ2-3, the V gene TRBV6-6; D might be TRBD1 or TRBD2, each matching 5 bases. The sequences come from PBMCs, collected after anti-PD-1 therapy. The TCR comes from a human donor with advanced basal cell or squamous cell carcinoma (not recorded which). The CDR3 region has the DNA TGTGCCAGCAGTTACTCGACTGAGGGGTGGGCAGATACGCAGTATTTT. Its translation: CASSYSTEGWADTQYF.